The rows below give T cell receptor beta chains drawn from one sample of a study of CD8+ T cells in alopecia areata. The method was immunoSEQ multiplex PCR; TCRdb's version includes in-frame clones alone and lacks a portion of them. The sample includes more than 12,000 clones, 50% to 60% of them seen just once. Source material: CD4+ Tregs sorted from blood. The receptors were gathered from a human donor with alopecia areata. CDR3s include the opening cysteine and the closing phenylalanine or tryptophan. A D gene is named only where the DNA matches it firmly. Size values are once, few and many counts, or a class for expanded clones, and some rows have none.

clone size	D gene	V gene	J gene	CDR3 protein	CDR3 DNA
-	-	TRBV4-3	TRBJ2-2	CASSQLGELFF	TGCGCCAGCAGCCAACTCGGGGAGCTGTTTTTT
once	-	TRBV6-5	TRBJ1-2	CASSYAGWGYGYTF	TGTGCCAGCAGTTACGCGGGTTGGGGCTATGGCTACACCTTC
-	TRBD2	TRBV19	TRBJ2-7	CASSSQRGPVEQYF	TGTGCCAGTAGTTCCCAGCGGGGCCCTGTCGAGCAGTACTTC
-	-	TRBV6-6	TRBJ2-2	CASSVRLSRLPGELFF	TGTGCCAGCAGTGTTCGACTAAGCCGATTGCCCGGGGAGCTGTTTTTT
-	TRBD2	TRBV4-1	TRBJ2-7	CASSQTTSGTLYEQYF	TGCGCCAGCAGCCAGACCACTAGCGGGACACTCTACGAGCAGTACTTC
few	-	TRBV7-9	TRBJ2-1	CASRLEKAYPSYNEQFF	TGTGCCAGCAGATTAGAGAAGGCCTACCCATCCTACAATGAGCAGTTCTTC
-	-	TRBV7-6	TRBJ2-3	CASSLYLTDTQYF	TGTGCCAGCAGCTTATACCTGACAGATACGCAGTATTTT
-	-	TRBV4-2	TRBJ1-5	CASSQDRGKRGNQPQHF	TGTGCCAGCAGCCAAGATCGGGGAAAACGAGGCAATCAGCCCCAGCATTTT
-	-	TRBV5-1	TRBJ1-2	CASSPDSYGYTF	TGCGCCAGCAGCCCCGACTCTTATGGCTACACCTTC
-	TRBD1	TRBV5-1	TRBJ1-4	CASSFGQGVNGKLFF	TGCGCCAGCAGCTTCGGCCAGGGGGTGAACGGTAAACTGTTTTTT
-	TRBD1	TRBV5-6	TRBJ2-2	CASSTGQGAFGELFF	TGTGCCAGCAGCACGGGACAGGGGGCGTTCGGGGAGCTGTTTTTT
-	TRBD2	TRBV28	TRBJ2-3	CASSRLAGMQYF	TGTGCCAGCAGTCGACTAGCGGGAATGCAGTATTTT
-	-	TRBV7-9	TRBJ1-2	CASGETTPLLGPSHGYTF	TGTGCCAGCGGGGAGACCACCCCCTTACTTGGTCCGTCTCATGGCTACACCTTC
few	-	TRBV28	TRBJ2-2	CASQSSGELFF	TGTGCCAGCCAATCGTCCGGGGAGCTGTTTTTT
-	TRBD1	TRBV27	TRBJ2-2	CASIPTGSPGELFF	TGTGCCAGCATCCCGACAGGGTCCCCCGGGGAGCTGTTTTTT
-	TRBD1	TRBV18	TRBJ2-3	CASSQPGQGPDTQYF	TGTGCCAGCTCACAACCGGGACAGGGGCCAGATACGCAGTATTTT
-	-	TRBV2	TRBJ1-5	CASRGHLNQPQHF	TGTGCCAGCCGAGGGCACCTGAATCAGCCCCAGCATTTT
-	-	TRBV27	TRBJ2-2	CACAGRRTGELFF	TGTGCCTGCGCCGGGAGACGCACCGGGGAGCTGTTTTTT
-	-	TRBV15	TRBJ2-3	CATSREDGTDTQYF	TGTGCCACCAGCAGAGAAGACGGCACAGATACGCAGTATTTT
-	TRBD1	TRBV6-6	TRBJ1-1	CASRPPGGGTEAFF	TGTGCCAGCAGACCCCCAGGGGGTGGTACTGAAGCTTTCTTT